A single T cell receptor beta chain is shown here with its context. What it binds is unknown. At one of its ends the junction is not consistent with the germline gene, which may arise from a read error. Germline lookup yields CDR1 SGHRS and CDR2 YFSETQ. CDR3 length equals 14 residues. The source of the sample is a study of human T cells and chemical hapten exposure. Study-level points and caveats: Alopecia in all donors means immunity may differ from healthy individuals. TCRs exceeding a frequency of 1 in 1000 stayed unchanged under DPC sensitization.

The time point denotes: patch test 2, 6 weeks after DPC sensitization. The treatment was: therapeutic diphenylcyclopropenone sensitization with weekly scalp DPC. MiXCR was run by TCRdb on the RACE reads, yielding one entry per CDR3 protein. This table has tens of thousands of distinct CDR3 sequences, over 9% appearing once. The sequence derives from a woman between 50 and 59 years old with alopecia areata. Some clones in this sample may be carry-over from other donors' samples. Specimen: whole blood, collected in connection with sensitization to the hapten diphenylcyclopropenone (DPC). The chain joins TRBV5-1 to TRBJ1-5; D is undetermined. CDR3 sequence (DNA): TGCGCCAGCAGCTTGGCGCAGATTAATCAGGCCCAGCATTTT. This codes for CASSLAQINQAQHF.